This TCR beta chain was observed in a study of response to subunit inactivated influenza vaccine. Each CDR3 protein is one row after TCRdb ran MiXCR on the RT-PCR reads. This repertoire shows roughly 760,000 distinct CDR3 sequences, around 20% found once; its top ten account for more than 8.5%. The CDR3 covers 15 residues. V was cut by 6 bases and J by 1 base, with 12 bases left in between. The chain carries TRBV12-3 or TRBV12-4 and TRBJ2-2, with unresolved D. The source of this sequence is a man aged 50 or older who received an inactivated influenza vaccine. Sequenced material: PBMCs from blood, taken more than 4 days after vaccination. The DNA for the CDR3 is TGTGCCAGCAGCATGGATAGGGTGAACACCGGGGAGCTGTTTTTT. Translated: CASSMDRVNTGELFF.